The entry that follows covers one T cell receptor (beta chain) sequence. Clones were sequenced by immunoSEQ multiplex PCR, and TCRdb holds only the in-frame ones, with some missing. Altogether roughly 30,000 clones are present, about 84% being singletons, with the ten largest covering approximately 8.3%. The data were taken from a study of T cell changes during pregnancy in multiple sclerosis. The CDR3 runs 15 residues. V lost 4 bases and J 2 bases, leaving 15 bases between the germline ends. Germline-derived CDR1 and CDR2 are SGDLS and YYNGEE. This clonotype was obtained from a female donor with multiple sclerosis, enrolled in a pregnancy study. V is TRBV9 and J is TRBJ1-2; D unclear. The sequences come from CD8+ T cells from peripheral blood mononuclear cells, collected after pregnancy. CDR3 residues: CASSPREGPNYGYTF. CDR3 DNA: TGTGCCAGCAGCCCCCGAGAGGGCCCCAACTATGGCTACACCTTC.